The 8 T cell receptor beta chains in this list originate from one sample, sequenced in a study of blood T cell repertoires in COVID-19. Method: immunoSEQ multiplex PCR; TCRdb's copy keeps in-frame clones and lacks some. This table has over 250,000 clones, around 87% appearing once. The sample was peripheral blood. These receptors were taken from a woman in her thirties or forties who had recovered from COVID-19.

The rearrangement joins TRBV9 to TRBJ1-5, with 7 nucleotides matching TRBD1. V was clipped by 0 bases and J by 4 bases; unmatched bases: 4. The CDR3 has 15 amino acids. The germline V gene encodes CDR1 SGDLS and CDR2 YYNGEE. The CDR3, as DNA: TGTGCCAGCAGCGTAGAGGGGGCGCGAAATCAGCCCCAGCATTTT. Protein product: CASSVEGARNQPQHF.

V gene TRBV5-8 combines with J gene TRBJ2-3; 9 nucleotides match TRBD1. Germline trimming cut 3 bases from V and 3 bases from J; bases unmatched to any gene: 2. This CDR3 is 14 amino acids long. CDR1 and CDR2 from the germline V gene are SGHTS and YDEGEE. The CDR3 DNA reads as TGTGCCAGCAGCTACGGACAGGGGACAGATACGCAGTATTTT. This encodes CASSYGQGTDTQYF.

V usage is TRBV28 and J usage is TRBJ1-4; D is undetermined. Germline loops: CDR1 MDHEN, CDR2 SYDVKM. This CDR3 contains 16 residues. V lost 6 bases to trimming and J lost 0 bases, with 14 bases between them. The CDR3 loop reads CASRSISYATNEKLFF. The DNA for the CDR3 is TGTGCCAGCAGGTCAATCAGTTACGCAACTAATGAAAAACTGTTTTTT.

This rearrangement joins TRBV27 to TRBJ1-1; 7 nucleotides align to TRBD1. Germline V gene sequence: CDR1 MNHEY, CDR2 SMNVEV (reference sequence). The CDR3 sequence is 13 residues long. V lost 3 bases and J lost 5; bases outside the gene matches: 3. The CDR3 loop reads CASSFGQVTEAFF. The CDR3 DNA follows: TGTGCCAGCAGTTTCGGACAGGTAACTGAAGCTTTCTTT.

This chain joins TRBV6-5 and TRBJ1-2, with 7 bases aligning to TRBD1. The CDR3 runs 16 residues. Trimming at V came to 0 bases and at J to 4 bases, leaving 8 bases not matched to a gene. CDR1 is MNHEY and CDR2 is SVGAGI in the germline V gene. The CDR3 region is CASSYSSGQFLYGYTF. The CDR3 DNA reads TGTGCCAGCAGTTACTCGTCGGGACAGTTCCTCTATGGCTACACCTTC.

V gene TRBV29-1 combines with J gene TRBJ1-2, with a weak D call TRBD1 (6 bases). Trimming shortened V by 4 bases and J by 8 bases, and 11 bases separated the two germline ends. Germline V gene data show CDR1 as SQVTM and CDR2 as ANQGSEA. The length of the CDR3 is 11 residues. CDR3 sequence: CSVVSGVGYTF. CDR3 coding DNA: TGCAGCGTTGTGTCAGGGGTCGGCTACACCTTC.

For this clone: Compared with germline, one end of the junction differs, possibly owing to a read error. The chain recombines TRBV7-8 with TRBJ1-1, with 9 bases lining up with TRBD1. The CDR3 spans 10 residues. Germline values: CDR1 SGHVS, CDR2 FQNEAQ. Here the CDR3 DNA reads TGTGCCAGCAGCAAGACAGGGGGAGACTTT. Its protein is CASSKTGGDF.

The chain links TRBV9 to TRBJ2-2, with D possibly being TRBD1 (6 bases). The germline V gene has CDR1 SGDLS and CDR2 YYNGEE. The length of the CDR3 is 15 residues. V was cut by 3 bases and J by 3 bases, with 12 bases left in between. This CDR3 is CASSGDIGYTGELFF. The CDR3 DNA follows: TGTGCCAGCAGCGGGGACATCGGGTACACCGGGGAGCTGTTTTTT.